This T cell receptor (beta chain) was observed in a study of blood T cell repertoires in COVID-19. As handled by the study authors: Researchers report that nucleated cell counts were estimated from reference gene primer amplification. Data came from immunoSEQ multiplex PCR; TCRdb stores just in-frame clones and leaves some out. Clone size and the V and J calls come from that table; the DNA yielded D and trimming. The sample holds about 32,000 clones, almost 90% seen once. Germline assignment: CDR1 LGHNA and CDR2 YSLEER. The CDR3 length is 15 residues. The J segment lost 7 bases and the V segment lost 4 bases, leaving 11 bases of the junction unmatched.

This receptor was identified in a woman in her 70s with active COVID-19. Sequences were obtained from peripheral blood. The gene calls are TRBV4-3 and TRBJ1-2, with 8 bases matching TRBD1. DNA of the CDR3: TGCGCCAGCAGCCCACAAGCCCGGACAGGGAGTGGCTACACCTTC. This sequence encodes CASSPQARTGSGYTF.